These 27 T cell receptor beta chains share one sample of origin, sequenced in a study of blood T cell repertoires in COVID-19. The method was immunoSEQ multiplex PCR; TCRdb's version includes in-frame clones alone and lacks a portion of them. In the table there are 200,000 to 300,000 clones, 75% to 85% of which are singletons. Sequencing was carried out using peripheral blood. The source is a woman aged 80 or over with COVID-19, enrolled during active disease.

The V gene is TRBV12-3 or TRBV12-4, the J gene TRBJ2-1; D unclear. The CDR3 extends over 13 amino acids. V shed 5 bases and J shed 1 base, with 6 bases lying between them. CDR3 nucleotide sequence: TGTGCCAGCAGTCTCGTATCCTACAATGAGCAGTTCTTC. This codes for CASSLVSYNEQFF.

This chain connects TRBV5-4 to TRBJ2-3, with D perhaps TRBD2 (6 bases). Germline V gene sequence: CDR1 SGHNT, CDR2 YYREEE (reference sequence). This CDR3 has 16 amino acids. Trimming removed 0 bases from V and 2 bases from J, with 13 bases in between. CDR3 nucleotide sequence: TGTGCCAGCAGCTTGGGGGGCGGGGCCAACACAGATACGCAGTATTTT. This translates into CASSLGGGANTDTQYF.

This chain connects TRBV10-3 to TRBJ2-3; D perhaps matches TRBD1 (6 bases). The CDR3 runs to 15 residues. Deletions cut 2 bases from V and 1 base from J, with 10 bases between. Germline CDR1 and CDR2: ENHRY and SYGVKD. The CDR3 DNA follows: TGTGCCATCAGTGAGCCGAACAGGGGCACAGATACGCAGTATTTT. The encoded protein is CAISEPNRGTDTQYF.

The rearrangement links TRBV11-2 to TRBJ2-7, with 8 bases that match TRBD2. The CDR3 loop spans 15 amino acids. The germline gives CDR1 SGHAT, CDR2 FQNNGV. V shed 3 bases and J 0 bases; nucleotides not matched to a gene: 4. The CDR3 sequence: CASSFGRASSYEQYF. In DNA, the CDR3 is TGTGCCAGCAGCTTCGGGAGGGCAAGCTCCTACGAGCAGTACTTC.

Turning to this clone: The same CDR3 arises from other DNA sequences in this sample as well. The gene calls are TRBV5-1 and TRBJ1-6; 8 nucleotides match TRBD1. Germline V gives CDR1 SGHRS, CDR2 YFSETQ. This CDR3 contains 15 residues. V lost 1 base, J lost 9 bases, and 6 bases stayed unmatched. The CDR3 nucleotides are TGCGCCAGCAGCTTGAGCGGACAGGGTCGTTCACCCCTCCACTTT. Amino acid sequence: CASSLSGQGRSPLHF.

The chain joins TRBV30 to TRBJ2-5; D is ambiguous. Germline assignment: CDR1 GTSNPN and CDR2 SVGIG (reference sequence). The CDR3 runs 13 residues. V was cut by 1 base and J by 4 bases, with 10 bases left in between. DNA for the CDR3: TGTGCCTGGAGTGGAGGTGGCCCAGAGACCCAGTACTTC. It encodes CAWSGGGPETQYF.

This sequence joins TRBV5-1 and TRBJ2-5, with 9 bases that match TRBD2. CDR3 size: 15 residues. From germline, CDR1 is SGHRS and CDR2 YFSETQ. Unmatched junction bases numbered 9, after V lost 4 bases and J lost 5 bases. The chain's CDR3 is CASSAAGGLLETQYF. DNA for the CDR3: TGCGCCAGCAGCGCAGCGGGGGGCCTCCTGGAGACCCAGTACTTC.

The V gene is TRBV5-1, the J gene TRBJ2-5, with a possible D match to TRBD1 (5 bases). CDR3 length: 15 residues. Germline CDR1 and CDR2: SGHRS and YFSETQ. V was trimmed by 0 bases and J by 4 bases, leaving 13 bases between them. CDR3 nucleotide sequence: TGCGCCAGCAGCTTGGAAAGGGTAACAGGAGAGACCCAGTACTTC. This gives the protein CASSLERVTGETQYF.

This clone appeared once. The chain is built from TRBV19 and TRBJ1-1, with D possibly TRBD1 on 5 matching bases. Germline-derived CDR1 and CDR2 are LNHDA and SQIVND (reference sequence). The CDR3 consists of 15 residues. V lost 6 bases to trimming and J lost 4 bases, with 18 bases between them. CDR3 sequence reads: CASRDSRTGGTEAFF. The CDR3 DNA reads as TGTGCCAGTAGGGATAGCCGAACGGGGGGCACTGAAGCTTTCTTT.

V usage is TRBV24-1 and J usage is TRBJ1-1; maybe TRBD1 (5 bases). Per germline, CDR1 KGHDR and CDR2 SFDVKD. This CDR3 is built from 14 residues. V lost 7 bases and J lost 0, with 11 bases in between. Here the CDR3 DNA reads TGTGCCACCAGATTAGACAGTATGAACACTGAAGCTTTCTTT. It specifies CATRLDSMNTEAFF.

The V call is TRBV28, the J call TRBJ2-5; 8 bases agree with TRBD1. This CDR3 is 15 amino acids long. Germline V gene sequence: CDR1 MDHEN, CDR2 SYDVKM. The trim removed 4 bases at V and 5 bases at J, leaving 9 bases unmatched. CDR3 region: CASSSPRGLDETQYF. CDR3 bases: TGTGCCAGCAGTTCACCCAGGGGGCTTGATGAGACCCAGTACTTC.

The CDR3 loop is CASSTGTGGGYSNQPQHF. In DNA form, the CDR3 reads TGTGCCAGTAGTACTGGGACAGGAGGGGGATATAGCAATCAGCCCCAGCATTTT. The chain uses TRBV19 and TRBJ1-5, with 8 bases lining up with TRBD1. The germline V gene has CDR1 LNHDA and CDR2 SQIVND (reference sequence). V trimming: 4 bases; J trimming: 0 bases; junction bases outside the gene matches: 11. The CDR3 is 18 amino acids.

V and J are TRBV25-1 and TRBJ2-5; no reliable D call. From germline, CDR1 is MGHDK and CDR2 SYGVNS. With 1 base removed from V and 7 bases from J, the gap between germline ends came to 4 bases. The CDR3 runs to 11 residues. The CDR3 reads CASSEFMTQYF. The CDR3 region has the DNA TGTGCCAGCAGTGAATTTATGACCCAGTACTTC.

This rearrangement joins TRBV5-6 to TRBJ1-2, with a tentative D call TRBD1 (5 bases). The CDR3 spans 14 residues. With 4 bases removed from V and 7 bases from J, the gap between germline ends came to 17 bases. CDR1 SGHDT and CDR2 YYEEEE come from the germline V gene. As DNA, the CDR3 is TGTGCCAGCAGCCCGGGCAGGGTTCGAGGTGGCTACACCTTC. It codes for CASSPGRVRGGYTF.

The V gene is TRBV30, the J gene TRBJ1-1, with a weak D call TRBD1 (6 bases). The length of the CDR3 is 12 residues. Germline V lookup: CDR1 GTSNPN, CDR2 SVGIG (reference sequence). The CDR3 loop is CVRAGVGTEAFF. Here the CDR3 DNA reads TGTGTTAGGGCAGGGGTAGGAACTGAAGCTTTCTTT.

V usage is TRBV6-5 and J usage is TRBJ1-6; 10 nucleotides match TRBD1. In germline, CDR1 is MNHEY, CDR2 SVGAGI. Trimming took 5 bases from V and 10 from J; bases not matched to a gene: 5. The CDR3 consists of 14 residues. The CDR3 DNA is TGTGCCAGCAGTAGGGACAGGGGAAGCTCACCCCTCCACTTT. It yields the protein CASSRDRGSSPLHF.

This sequence joins TRBV5-1 and TRBJ1-2; D might be TRBD1 (5 bases). The germline gives CDR1 SGHRS, CDR2 YFSETQ. V shed 6 bases and J shed 4 bases, with 25 bases lying between them. The CDR3 is 17 residues long. CDR3 DNA: TGCGCCAGCACTGATCTGGGGCCGGAACGAGGATCCTATGGCTACACCTTC. Amino acid sequence: CASTDLGPERGSYGYTF.

The chain couples TRBV30 to TRBJ1-6, with D perhaps matching TRBD1 (5 bases). V lost 3 bases to trimming and J lost 10 bases, with 13 bases between them. The CDR3 is 13 amino acids. Germline CDR1 reads GTSNPN; CDR2 reads SVGIG (reference sequence). The CDR3: CAWRGEGSSPLHF. CDR3 coding DNA: TGTGCCTGGAGGGGGGAGGGAAGCTCACCCCTCCACTTT.

This chain connects TRBV29-1 to TRBJ1-2; D ambiguous. V lost 0 bases and J lost 10, with 12 bases in between. The CDR3 contains 12 residues. Germline-derived CDR1 and CDR2 are SQVTM and ANQGSEA. Here the CDR3 reads CSVEESGRDYTF. CDR3 bases: TGCAGCGTTGAAGAAAGCGGGAGGGACTACACCTTC.

The V and J genes are TRBV30 and TRBJ2-2; D gene unclear. The V end lost 2 bases, the J end lost 5 bases, and 6 bases lay between the germline ends. The CDR3 totals 12 residues. Germline V CDR1 and CDR2: GTSNPN, SVGIG (reference sequence). CDR3 nucleotide sequence: TGTGCCTGGAGTTTAGTAACCGGGGAGCTGTTTTTT. Translation gives CAWSLVTGELFF.

The chain has TRBV12-3 or TRBV12-4 and TRBJ1-2, with 8 bases identical to TRBD1. V lost 5 bases, J lost 8 bases, and 7 bases stayed unmatched. This CDR3 region has 13 residues. The DNA of the CDR3 is TGTGCCAGCAGTCCGACAGGGGTTGGGGGCTACACCTTC. It is translated as CASSPTGVGGYTF.

This rearrangement joins TRBV5-4 to TRBJ2-3; D is perhaps TRBD1 (5 bases). V dropped 4 bases and J dropped 8 bases, with 17 bases sitting between them. CDR1 SGHNT and CDR2 YYREEE come from the germline V gene (reference sequence). The CDR3 extends over 14 amino acids. CDR3 region: CASSPDPGYGTQYF. CDR3 nucleotides: TGTGCCAGCAGCCCGGACCCAGGGTATGGTACGCAGTATTTT.

This sequence joins TRBV9 and TRBJ1-4; D is unresolved. Germline V lookup: CDR1 SGDLS, CDR2 YYNGEE. Trimming stripped 4 bases from V and 8 bases from J, with 18 bases between. The CDR3 spans 15 residues. The CDR3 spells CASSKAEHPREKLFF. In DNA, the CDR3 is TGTGCCAGCAGCAAGGCGGAACACCCCCGGGAAAAACTGTTTTTT.

The V call is TRBV6-6, the J call TRBJ2-3; TRBD2 agrees at 9 bases. This CDR3 is built from 15 residues. J gave up 1 base and V 3 bases, and 2 bases lay outside the gene matches. The germline V gene encodes CDR1 MNHNY and CDR2 SVGAGI (reference sequence). The DNA of the CDR3 is TGTGCCAGCAGTTATCGCGGGGGGGGCACAGATACGCAGTATTTT. Encoded protein: CASSYRGGGTDTQYF.

V usage is TRBV7-9 and J usage is TRBJ2-3, with TRBD2 matching 7 bases. Per the germline V gene, CDR1 is SEHNR and CDR2 is FQNEAQ (reference sequence). This CDR3 is 14 amino acids long. Trimming cost V 3 bases and J 3 bases; bases outside gene matches: 3. The CDR3 nucleotides read TGTGCCAGCAGCTTTGCGGGGGTTACAGATACGCAGTATTTT. It encodes CASSFAGVTDTQYF.

V gene TRBV11-2 combines with J gene TRBJ1-2, with 9 bases identical to TRBD1. The V segment lost 5 bases and the J segment 4 bases; nucleotides outside the gene matches: 5. Germline CDR1 is SGHAT and CDR2 is FQNNGV. This CDR3 is 14 amino acids long. The CDR3 bases are TGTGCCAGCAGCCAGGGACAGGGCTTCTATGGCTACACCTTC. This sequence encodes CASSQGQGFYGYTF.

V usage is TRBV2 and J usage is TRBJ2-5, with a weak D call TRBD2 (6 bases). V lost 7 bases and J lost 2, with 14 bases in between. From germline, CDR1 is SNHLY and CDR2 FYNNEI. The CDR3 length is 14 residues. The CDR3 bases are TGTGCCAGCACGGAGGGGCTTGGTCAAGAGACCCAGTACTTC. It encodes CASTEGLGQETQYF. Complete variable domain (other parts from reference TRBV2 and TRBJ2-5): EPEVTQTPSHQVTQMGQEVILRCVPISNHLYFYWYRQILGQKVEFLVSFYNNEISEKSEIFDDQFSVERPDGSNFTLKIRSTKLEDSAMYFCASTEGLGQETQYFGPGTRLLVL.